The clone carrying this T cell receptor (beta chain) has ten or more counts. This entry is derived from a study of T-cell reconstitution after alpha-beta-depleted transplantation in children. This CDR3 contains 16 residues. Trimming pared 2 bases from V and 8 bases from J, leaving 20 bases between. Germline-derived CDR1 and CDR2 are SGHTA and FQGTGA. TCRbeta library preparation incorporated unique molecular identifiers. TCRdb redid the calling of the PCR reads with MiXCR, one entry per CDR3 protein. The sample holds fewer than 95,000 distinct CDR3 sequences, 12% seen once. The TCR comes from a human donor who donated a stem cell graft to a child with inherited bone marrow failure. The chain joins TRBV7-3 to TRBJ2-3; possibly TRBD2 for D (7 bases). Specimen: PBMCs from the stem cell graft donor, collected from the stem cell graft. The CDR3: CASSLSSGGRGGTQYF. As DNA, the CDR3 is TGTGCCAGCAGCTTATCCTCCGGCGGGAGAGGGGGTACGCAGTATTTT.